This T cell receptor (beta chain) was sequenced for a study of OX40 agonist ivuxolimab in advanced cancers. In the study overall: Two patients with cutaneous melanoma and one with hepatocellular carcinoma, three in total, showed partial responses.

Libraries were prepared by immunoSEQ multiplex PCR; TCRdb keeps only in-frame clonotypes and omits some of them. The sample contains some 19,000 clones, approximately 84% of which appear only once. There are 12 residues in the CDR3. V dropped 5 bases and J dropped 8; count of bases not matched to a gene: 5. Looked up from germline, CDR1 is SNHLY and CDR2 is FYNNEI. This TCR came from an adult with an advanced solid tumor such as melanoma, head and neck, liver or kidney cancer. Sequences were derived from CD4+ or CD8+ T cells sorted from blood, sampled in a trial of the OX40 agonist ivuxolimab. The rearrangement joins TRBV2 to TRBJ1-2; 7 bases agree with TRBD1. The CDR3 nucleotides are TGTGCCAGCAGTACGGACAGGTTCGGCTACACCTTC. Protein: CASSTDRFGYTF.